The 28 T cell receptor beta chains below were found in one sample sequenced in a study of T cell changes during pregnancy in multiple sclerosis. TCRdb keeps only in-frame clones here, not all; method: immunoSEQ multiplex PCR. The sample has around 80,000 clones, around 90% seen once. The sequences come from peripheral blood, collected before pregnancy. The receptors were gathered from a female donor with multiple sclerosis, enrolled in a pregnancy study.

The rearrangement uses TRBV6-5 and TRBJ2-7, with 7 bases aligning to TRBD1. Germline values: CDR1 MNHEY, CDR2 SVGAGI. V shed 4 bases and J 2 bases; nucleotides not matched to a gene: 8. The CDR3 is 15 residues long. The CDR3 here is CASSLTGDFAYEQYF. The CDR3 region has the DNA TGTGCCAGCAGTTTAACAGGGGATTTCGCCTACGAGCAGTACTTC.

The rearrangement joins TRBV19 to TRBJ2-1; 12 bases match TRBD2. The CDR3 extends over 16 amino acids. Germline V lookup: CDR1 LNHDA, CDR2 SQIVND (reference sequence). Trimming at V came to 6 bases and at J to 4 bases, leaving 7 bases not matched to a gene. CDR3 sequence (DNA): TGTGCCAGTAGAACTAGCGGGGGGCGGGTATACAATGAGCAGTTCTTC. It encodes CASRTSGGRVYNEQFF.

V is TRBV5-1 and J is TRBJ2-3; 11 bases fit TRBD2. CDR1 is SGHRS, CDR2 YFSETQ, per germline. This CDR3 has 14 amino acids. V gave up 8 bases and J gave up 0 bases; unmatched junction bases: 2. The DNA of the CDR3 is TGCGCCAGTCGGACTAGCGGGAGCACAGATACGCAGTATTTT. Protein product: CASRTSGSTDTQYF.

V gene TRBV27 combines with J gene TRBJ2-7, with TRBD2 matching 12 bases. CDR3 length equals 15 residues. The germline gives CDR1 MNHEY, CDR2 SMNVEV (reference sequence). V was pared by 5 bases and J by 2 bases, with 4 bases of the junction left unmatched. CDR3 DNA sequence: TGTGCCAGCAGTCTGACTAGCGGGGGCCCCTACGAGCAGTACTTC. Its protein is CASSLTSGGPYEQYF.

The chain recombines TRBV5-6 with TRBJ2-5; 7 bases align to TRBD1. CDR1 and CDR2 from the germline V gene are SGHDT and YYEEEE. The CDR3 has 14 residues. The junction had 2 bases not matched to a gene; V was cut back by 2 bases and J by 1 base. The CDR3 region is CASSFGTVQETQYF. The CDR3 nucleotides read TGTGCCAGCAGCTTTGGGACAGTCCAAGAGACCCAGTACTTC.

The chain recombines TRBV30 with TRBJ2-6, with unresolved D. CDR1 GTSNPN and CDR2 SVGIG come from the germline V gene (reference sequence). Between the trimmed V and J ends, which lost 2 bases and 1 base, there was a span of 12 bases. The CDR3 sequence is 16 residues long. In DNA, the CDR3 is TGTGCCTGGAGTAGAAGGAGATGGTCTGGGGCCAACGTCCTGACTTTC. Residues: CAWSRRRWSGANVLTF. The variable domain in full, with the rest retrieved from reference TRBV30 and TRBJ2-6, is SQTIHQWPATLVQPVGSPLSLECTVEGTSNPNLYWYRQAAGRGLQLLFYSVGIGQISSEVPQNLSASRPQDRQFILSSKKLLLSDSGFYLCAWSRRRWSGANVLTFGAGSRLTVL.

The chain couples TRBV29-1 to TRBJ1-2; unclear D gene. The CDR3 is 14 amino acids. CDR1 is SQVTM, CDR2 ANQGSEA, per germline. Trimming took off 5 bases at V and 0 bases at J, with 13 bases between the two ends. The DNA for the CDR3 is TGCAGCGTTCTCGGTTATACTGCTAACTATGGCTACACCTTC. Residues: CSVLGYTANYGYTF.

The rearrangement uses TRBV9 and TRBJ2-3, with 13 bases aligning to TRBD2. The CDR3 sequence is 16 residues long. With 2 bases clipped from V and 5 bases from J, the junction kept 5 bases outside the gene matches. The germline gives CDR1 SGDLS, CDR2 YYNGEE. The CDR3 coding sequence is TGTGCCAGCAGCGTCGTACTAGCGGGGGGGCGAGATACGCAGTATTTT. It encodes CASSVVLAGGRDTQYF.

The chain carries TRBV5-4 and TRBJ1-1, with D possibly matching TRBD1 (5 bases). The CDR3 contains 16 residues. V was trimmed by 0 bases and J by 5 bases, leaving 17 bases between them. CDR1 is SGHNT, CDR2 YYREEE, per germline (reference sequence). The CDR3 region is CASSLEKGIGVTEAFF. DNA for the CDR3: TGTGCCAGCAGCTTGGAAAAGGGGATAGGTGTGACTGAAGCTTTCTTT.

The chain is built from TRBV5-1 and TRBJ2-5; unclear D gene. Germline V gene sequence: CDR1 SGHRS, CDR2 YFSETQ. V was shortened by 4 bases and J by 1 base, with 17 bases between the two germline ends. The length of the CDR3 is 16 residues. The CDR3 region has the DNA TGCGCCAGCAGCATGCCGACGACATACCCCCAAGAGACCCAGTACTTC. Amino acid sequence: CASSMPTTYPQETQYF.

CDR3 nucleotide sequence: TGTGCCAGCAGTTATGATCGACTAGCGAGCGATGAGCAGTTCTTC. This codes for CASSYDRLASDEQFF. The chain carries TRBV6-5 and TRBJ2-1, with 8 bases fitting TRBD2. The junction had 9 bases not matched to a gene; V was cut back by 3 bases and J by 8 bases. In germline, CDR1 is MNHEY, CDR2 SVGAGI. The CDR3 covers 15 residues.

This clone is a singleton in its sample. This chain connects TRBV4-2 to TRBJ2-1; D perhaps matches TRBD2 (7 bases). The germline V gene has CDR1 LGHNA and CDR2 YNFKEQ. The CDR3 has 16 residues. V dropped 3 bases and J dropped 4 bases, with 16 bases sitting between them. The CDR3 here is CASSQVGGGGYNEQFF. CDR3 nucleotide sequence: TGTGCCAGCAGCCAGGTGGGGGGCGGGGGTTACAATGAGCAGTTCTTC.

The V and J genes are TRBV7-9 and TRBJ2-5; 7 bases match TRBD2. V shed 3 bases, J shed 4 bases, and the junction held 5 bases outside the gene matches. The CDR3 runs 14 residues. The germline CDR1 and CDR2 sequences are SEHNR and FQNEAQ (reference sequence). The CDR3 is CASSFGGGGETQYF. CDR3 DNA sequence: TGTGCCAGCAGCTTCGGCGGGGGTGGAGAGACCCAGTACTTC.

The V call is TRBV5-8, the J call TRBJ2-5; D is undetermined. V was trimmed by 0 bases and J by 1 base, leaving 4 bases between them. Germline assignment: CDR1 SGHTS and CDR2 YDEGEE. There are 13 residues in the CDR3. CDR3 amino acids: CASSLDSQETQYF. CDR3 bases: TGTGCCAGCAGCTTGGATAGCCAAGAGACCCAGTACTTC.

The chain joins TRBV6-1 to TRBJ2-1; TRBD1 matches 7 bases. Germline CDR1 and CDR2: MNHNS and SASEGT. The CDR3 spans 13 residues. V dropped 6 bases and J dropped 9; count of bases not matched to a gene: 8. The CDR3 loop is CASSKQGRSEQFF. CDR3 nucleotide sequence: TGTGCCAGCAGCAAACAGGGGCGGAGTGAGCAGTTCTTC.

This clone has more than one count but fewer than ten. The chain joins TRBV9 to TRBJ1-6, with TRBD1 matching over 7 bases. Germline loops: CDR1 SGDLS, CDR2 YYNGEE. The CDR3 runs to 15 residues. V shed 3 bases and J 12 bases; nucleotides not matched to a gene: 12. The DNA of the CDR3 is TGTGCCAGCAGCGGGGGACAGCCGACGAGGCTACCCCTCCACTTT. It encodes CASSGGQPTRLPLHF.

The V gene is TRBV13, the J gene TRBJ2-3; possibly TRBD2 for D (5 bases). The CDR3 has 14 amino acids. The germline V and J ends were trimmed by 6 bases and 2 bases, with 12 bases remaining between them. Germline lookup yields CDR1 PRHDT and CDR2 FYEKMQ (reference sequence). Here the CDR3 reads CASRRASVTDTQYF. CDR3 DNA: TGTGCCAGCAGGAGGGCTAGTGTCACAGATACGCAGTATTTT.

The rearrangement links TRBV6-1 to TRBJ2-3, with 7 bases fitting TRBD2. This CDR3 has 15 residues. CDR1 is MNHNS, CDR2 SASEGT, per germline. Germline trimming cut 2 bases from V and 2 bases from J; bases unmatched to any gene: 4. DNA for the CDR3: TGTGCCAGCAGTGAACTAGCGGACTACACAGATACGCAGTATTTT. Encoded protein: CASSELADYTDTQYF.

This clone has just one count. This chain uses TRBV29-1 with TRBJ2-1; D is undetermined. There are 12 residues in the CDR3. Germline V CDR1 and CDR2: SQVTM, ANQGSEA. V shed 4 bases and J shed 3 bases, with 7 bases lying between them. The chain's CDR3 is CSVVYSYNEQFF. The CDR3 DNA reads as TGCAGCGTTGTCTACAGCTACAATGAGCAGTTCTTC.

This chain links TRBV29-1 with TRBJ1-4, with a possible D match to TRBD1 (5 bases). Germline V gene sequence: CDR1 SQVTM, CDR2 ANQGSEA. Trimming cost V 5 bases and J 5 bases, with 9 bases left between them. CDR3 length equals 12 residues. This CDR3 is CSVRSGNEKLFF. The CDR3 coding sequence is TGCAGCGTTCGGTCAGGGAATGAAAAACTGTTTTTT.

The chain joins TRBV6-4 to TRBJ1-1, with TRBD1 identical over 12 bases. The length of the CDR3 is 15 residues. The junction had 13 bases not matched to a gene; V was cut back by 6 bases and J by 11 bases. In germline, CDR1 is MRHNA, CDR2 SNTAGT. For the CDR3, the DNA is TGTGCCAGCAGCGAATCCCTTGGGACAGGGGGCGCGGCTTTCTTT. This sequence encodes CASSESLGTGGAAFF.

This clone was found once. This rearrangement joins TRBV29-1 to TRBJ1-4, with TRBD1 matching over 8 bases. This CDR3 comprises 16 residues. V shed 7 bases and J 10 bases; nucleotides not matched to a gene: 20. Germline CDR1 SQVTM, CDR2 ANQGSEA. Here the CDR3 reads CSAEKGAGGKFGKLFF. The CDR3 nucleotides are TGCAGCGCCGAAAAGGGGGCAGGGGGCAAATTTGGAAAACTGTTTTTT. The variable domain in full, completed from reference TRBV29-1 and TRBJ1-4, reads SAVISQKPSRDICQRGTSLTIQCQVDSQVTMMFWYRQQPGQSLTLIATANQGSEATYESGFVIDKFPISRPNLTFSTLTVSNMSPEDSSIYLCSAEKGAGGKFGKLFFGSGTQLSVL.

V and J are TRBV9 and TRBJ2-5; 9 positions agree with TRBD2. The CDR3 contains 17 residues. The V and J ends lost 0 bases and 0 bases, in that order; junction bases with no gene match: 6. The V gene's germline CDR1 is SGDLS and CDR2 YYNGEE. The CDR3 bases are TGTGCCAGCAGCGTAGGTGGCGGGGGGGAGTACCAAGAGACCCAGTACTTC. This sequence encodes CASSVGGGGEYQETQYF.

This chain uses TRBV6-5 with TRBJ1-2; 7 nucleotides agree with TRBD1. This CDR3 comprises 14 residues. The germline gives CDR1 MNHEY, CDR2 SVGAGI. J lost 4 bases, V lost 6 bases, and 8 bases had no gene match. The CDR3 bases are TGTGCCAGCAGCCACGACAGGGTCACCTATGGCTACACCTTC. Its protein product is CASSHDRVTYGYTF.

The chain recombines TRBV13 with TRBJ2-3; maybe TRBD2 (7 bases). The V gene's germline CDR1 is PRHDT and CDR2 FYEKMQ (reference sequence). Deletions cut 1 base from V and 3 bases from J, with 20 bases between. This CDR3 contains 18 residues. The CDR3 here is CASSLEGRSRGATDTQYF. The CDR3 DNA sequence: TGTGCCAGCAGCTTAGAGGGCCGAAGTCGGGGGGCGACAGATACGCAGTATTTT.

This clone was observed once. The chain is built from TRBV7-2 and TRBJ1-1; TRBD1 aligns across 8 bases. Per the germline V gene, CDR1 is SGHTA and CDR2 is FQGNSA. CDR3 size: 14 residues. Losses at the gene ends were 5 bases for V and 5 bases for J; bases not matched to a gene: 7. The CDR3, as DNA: TGTGCCAGCAGCCCCGAGACAGGGGCGACTGAAGCTTTCTTT. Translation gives CASSPETGATEAFF.

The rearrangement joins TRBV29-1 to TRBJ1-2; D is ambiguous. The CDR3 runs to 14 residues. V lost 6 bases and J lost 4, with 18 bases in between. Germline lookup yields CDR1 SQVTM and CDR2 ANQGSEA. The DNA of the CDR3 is TGCAGCGTCGACCGCCCTCGTGAGGGCTATGGCTACACCTTC. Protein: CSVDRPREGYGYTF.

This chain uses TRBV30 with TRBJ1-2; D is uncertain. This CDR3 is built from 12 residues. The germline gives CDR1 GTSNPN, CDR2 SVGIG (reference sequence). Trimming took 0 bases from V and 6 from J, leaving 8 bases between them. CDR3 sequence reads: CAWSVPGDGYTF. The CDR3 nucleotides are TGTGCCTGGAGTGTACCCGGAGATGGCTACACCTTC.